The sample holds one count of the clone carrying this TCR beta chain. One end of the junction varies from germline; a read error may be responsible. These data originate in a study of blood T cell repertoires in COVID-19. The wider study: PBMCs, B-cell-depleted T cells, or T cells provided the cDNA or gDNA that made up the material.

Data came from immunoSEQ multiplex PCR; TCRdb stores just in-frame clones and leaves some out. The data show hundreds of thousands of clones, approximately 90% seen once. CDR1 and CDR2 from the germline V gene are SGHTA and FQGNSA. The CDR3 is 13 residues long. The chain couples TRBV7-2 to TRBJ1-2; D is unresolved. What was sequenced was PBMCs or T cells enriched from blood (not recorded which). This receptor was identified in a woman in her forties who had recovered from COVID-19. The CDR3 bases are TGTGCCAGCAGTCAACAAGGGAGCCGGATCGGGGCCTTC. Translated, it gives CASSQQGSRIGAF.